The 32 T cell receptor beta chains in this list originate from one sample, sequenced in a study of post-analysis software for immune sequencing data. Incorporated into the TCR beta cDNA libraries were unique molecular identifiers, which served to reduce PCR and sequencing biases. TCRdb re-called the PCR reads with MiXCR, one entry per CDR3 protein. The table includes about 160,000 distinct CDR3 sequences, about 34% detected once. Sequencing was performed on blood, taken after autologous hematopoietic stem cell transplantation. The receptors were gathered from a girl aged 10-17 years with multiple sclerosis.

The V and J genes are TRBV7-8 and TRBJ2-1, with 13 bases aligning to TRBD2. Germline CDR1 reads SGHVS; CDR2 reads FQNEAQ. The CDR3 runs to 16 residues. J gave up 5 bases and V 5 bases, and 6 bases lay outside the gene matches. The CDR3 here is CASSTRTSGSHNEQFF. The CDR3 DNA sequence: TGTGCCAGCAGCACCCGGACTAGCGGGAGCCACAATGAGCAGTTCTTC.

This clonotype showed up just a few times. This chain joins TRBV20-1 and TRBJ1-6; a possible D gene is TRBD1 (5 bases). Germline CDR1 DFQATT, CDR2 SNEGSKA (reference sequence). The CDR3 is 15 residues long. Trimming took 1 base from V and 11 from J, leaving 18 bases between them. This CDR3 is CSARAPGQGFAPLHF. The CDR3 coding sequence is TGCAGTGCTAGAGCTCCCGGCCAGGGATTTGCACCCCTCCACTTT.

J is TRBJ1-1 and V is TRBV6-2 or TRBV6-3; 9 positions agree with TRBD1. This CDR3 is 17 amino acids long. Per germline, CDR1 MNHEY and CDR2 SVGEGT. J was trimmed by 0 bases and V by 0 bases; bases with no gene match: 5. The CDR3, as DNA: TGTGCCAGCAGTTACTCGTGGGACAGGGATATGAACACTGAAGCTTTCTTT. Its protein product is CASSYSWDRDMNTEAFF.

The CDR3 is CASSGVGQNYGYTF. The CDR3 DNA follows: TGTGCCAGCAGTGGCGTAGGGCAGAACTATGGCTACACCTTC. V is TRBV12-3 or TRBV12-4 and J is TRBJ1-2, with D uncertain. V shed 5 bases and J shed 2 bases, with 12 bases lying between them. This CDR3 region has 14 residues.

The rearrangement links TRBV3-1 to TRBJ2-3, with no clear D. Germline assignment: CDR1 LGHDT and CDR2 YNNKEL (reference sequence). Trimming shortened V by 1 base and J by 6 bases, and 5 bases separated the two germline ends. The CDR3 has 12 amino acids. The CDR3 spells CASSQVGDTQYF. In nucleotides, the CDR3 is TGTGCCAGCAGCCAAGTTGGGGATACGCAGTATTTT.

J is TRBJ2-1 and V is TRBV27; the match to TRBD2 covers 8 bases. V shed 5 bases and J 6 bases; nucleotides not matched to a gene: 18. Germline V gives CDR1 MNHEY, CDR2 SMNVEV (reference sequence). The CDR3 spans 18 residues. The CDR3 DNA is TGTGCCAGCAGTCTTCTGACACTTACTAGCGGAAGCACCAATGAGCAGTTCTTC. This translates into CASSLLTLTSGSTNEQFF.

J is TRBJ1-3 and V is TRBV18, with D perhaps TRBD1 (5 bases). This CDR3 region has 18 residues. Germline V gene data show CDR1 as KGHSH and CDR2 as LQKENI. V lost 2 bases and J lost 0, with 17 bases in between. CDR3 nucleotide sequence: TGTGCCAGCTCACCAGTTAGTGCCGGCAGGGCCTCTGGAAACACCATATATTTT. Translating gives CASSPVSAGRASGNTIYF.

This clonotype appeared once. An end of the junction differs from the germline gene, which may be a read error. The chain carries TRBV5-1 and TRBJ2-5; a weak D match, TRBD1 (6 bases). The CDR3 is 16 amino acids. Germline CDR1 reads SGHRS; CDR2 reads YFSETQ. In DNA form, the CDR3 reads TGTGCCAGCAGCTTGGATGAACAGGGCGAGGGAGAGACCCAGTACTTC. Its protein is CASSLDEQGEGETQYF.

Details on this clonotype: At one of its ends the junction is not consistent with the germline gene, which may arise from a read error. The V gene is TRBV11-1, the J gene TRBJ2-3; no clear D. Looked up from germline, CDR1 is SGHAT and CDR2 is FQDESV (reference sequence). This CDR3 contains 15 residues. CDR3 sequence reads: CASSLATIYTDTRYF. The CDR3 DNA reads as TGTGCCAGCAGCTTAGCGACGATCTACACAGATACGCGGTATTTT.

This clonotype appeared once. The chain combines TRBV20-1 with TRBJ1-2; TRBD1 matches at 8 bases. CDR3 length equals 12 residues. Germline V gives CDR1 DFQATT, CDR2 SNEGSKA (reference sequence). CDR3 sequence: CRAPQGAPGYTF. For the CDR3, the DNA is TGCAGGGCTCCCCAGGGGGCGCCCGGCTACACCTTC.

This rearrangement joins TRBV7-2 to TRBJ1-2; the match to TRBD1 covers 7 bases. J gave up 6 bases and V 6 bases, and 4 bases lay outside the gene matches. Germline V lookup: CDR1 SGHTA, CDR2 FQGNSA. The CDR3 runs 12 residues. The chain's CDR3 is CASRPQGHGYTF. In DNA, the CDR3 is TGTGCCAGCAGACCACAGGGGCATGGCTACACCTTC.

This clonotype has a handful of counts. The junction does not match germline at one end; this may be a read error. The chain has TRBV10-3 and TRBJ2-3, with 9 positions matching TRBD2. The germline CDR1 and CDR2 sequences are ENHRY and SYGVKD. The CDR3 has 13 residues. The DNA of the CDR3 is TGTGCCACCCTTAGCGGGAGCTCAGATACGCGGTATTTT. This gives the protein CATLSGSSDTRYF.

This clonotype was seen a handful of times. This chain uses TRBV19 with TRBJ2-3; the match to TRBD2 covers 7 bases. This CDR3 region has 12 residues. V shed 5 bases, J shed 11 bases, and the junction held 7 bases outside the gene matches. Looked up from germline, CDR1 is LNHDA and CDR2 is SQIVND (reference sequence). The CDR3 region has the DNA TGTGCCAGTAGTCTGACTAGCACCCGGCAGTATTTT. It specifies CASSLTSTRQYF.

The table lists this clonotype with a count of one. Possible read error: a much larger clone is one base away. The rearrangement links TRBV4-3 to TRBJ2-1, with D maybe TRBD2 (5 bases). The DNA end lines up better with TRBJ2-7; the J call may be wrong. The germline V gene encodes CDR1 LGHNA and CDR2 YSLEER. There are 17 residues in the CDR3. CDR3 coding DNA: TGCGCCAGCAGCCAAGATTGGAGGTTAAGGCCCTACAATGAGCAGTACTTC. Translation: CASSQDWRLRPYNEQYF.

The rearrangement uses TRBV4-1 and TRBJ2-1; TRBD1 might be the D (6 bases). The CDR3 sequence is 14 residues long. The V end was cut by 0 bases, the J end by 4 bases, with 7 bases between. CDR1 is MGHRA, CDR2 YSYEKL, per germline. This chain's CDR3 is CASSQEGAYNEQFF. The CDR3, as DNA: TGCGCCAGCAGCCAAGAGGGGGCGTACAATGAGCAGTTCTTC.

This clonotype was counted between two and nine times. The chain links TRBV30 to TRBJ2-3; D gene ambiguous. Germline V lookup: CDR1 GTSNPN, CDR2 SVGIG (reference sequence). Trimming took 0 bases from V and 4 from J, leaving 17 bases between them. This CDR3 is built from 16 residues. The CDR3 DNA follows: TGTGCCTGGAGTGTATACCCTCCGGGTGGGGCAGATACGCAGTATTTT. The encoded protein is CAWSVYPPGGADTQYF.

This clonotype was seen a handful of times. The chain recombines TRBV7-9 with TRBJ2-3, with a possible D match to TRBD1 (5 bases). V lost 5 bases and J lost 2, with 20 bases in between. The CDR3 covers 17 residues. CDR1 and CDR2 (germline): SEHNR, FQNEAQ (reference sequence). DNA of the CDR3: TGTGCCAGCAGCCTCGATCAGGGCCCCCTGCCCACAGATACGCAGTATTTT. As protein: CASSLDQGPLPTDTQYF. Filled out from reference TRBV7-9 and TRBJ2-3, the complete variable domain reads DTGVSQNPRHKITKRGQNVTFRCDPISEHNRLYWYRQTLGQGPEFLTYFQNEAQLEKSRLLSDRFSAERPKGSFSTLEIQRTEQGDSAMYLCASSLDQGPLPTDTQYFGPGTRLTVL.

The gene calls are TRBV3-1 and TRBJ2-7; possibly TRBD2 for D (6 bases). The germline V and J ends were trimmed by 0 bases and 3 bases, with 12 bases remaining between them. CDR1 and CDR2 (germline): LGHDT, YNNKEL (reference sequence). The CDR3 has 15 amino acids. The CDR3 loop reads CASSQEGRRGYEQYF. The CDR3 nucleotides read TGTGCCAGCAGCCAAGAGGGGCGGCGGGGCTACGAGCAGTACTTC.

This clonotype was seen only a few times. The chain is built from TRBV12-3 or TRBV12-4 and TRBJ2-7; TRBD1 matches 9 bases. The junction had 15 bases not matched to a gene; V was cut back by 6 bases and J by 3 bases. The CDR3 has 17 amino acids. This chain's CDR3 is CASSPTTGTGRFYEQYF. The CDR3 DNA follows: TGTGCCAGCAGCCCAACTACCGGGACAGGGAGATTCTACGAGCAGTACTTC.

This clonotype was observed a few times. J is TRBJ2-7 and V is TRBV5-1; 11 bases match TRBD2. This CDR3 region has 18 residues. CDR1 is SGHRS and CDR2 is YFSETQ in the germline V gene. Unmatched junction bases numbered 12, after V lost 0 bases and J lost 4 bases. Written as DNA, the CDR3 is TGCGCCAGCAGCTTGGCCACCGGCCCTAGCGGGAGGTATTACGAGCAGTACTTC. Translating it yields CASSLATGPSGRYYEQYF.

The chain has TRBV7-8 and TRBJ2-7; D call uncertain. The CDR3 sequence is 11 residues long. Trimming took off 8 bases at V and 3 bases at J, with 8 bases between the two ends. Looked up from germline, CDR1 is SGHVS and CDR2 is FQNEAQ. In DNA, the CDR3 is TGTGCCAGCGGTGGGGACTACGAGCAGTACTTC. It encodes CASGGDYEQYF.

The CDR3 bases are TGCAGTGCTAGCCTACAGGGGCCCACTGAAGCTTTCTTT. Its protein is CSASLQGPTEAFF. The rearrangement links TRBV20-1 to TRBJ1-1; TRBD1 matches at 7 bases. Germline CDR1 is DFQATT and CDR2 is SNEGSKA (reference sequence). This CDR3 is built from 13 residues. The junction had 5 bases not matched to a gene; V was cut back by 3 bases and J by 4 bases.

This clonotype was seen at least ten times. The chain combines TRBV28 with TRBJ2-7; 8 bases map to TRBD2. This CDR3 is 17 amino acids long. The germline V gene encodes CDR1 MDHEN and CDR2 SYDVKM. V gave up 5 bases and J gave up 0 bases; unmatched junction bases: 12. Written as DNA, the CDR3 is TGTGCCAGCAGTGCGGGGCTAGCGGGCAAATCCTCCTACGAGCAGTACTTC. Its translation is CASSAGLAGKSSYEQYF.

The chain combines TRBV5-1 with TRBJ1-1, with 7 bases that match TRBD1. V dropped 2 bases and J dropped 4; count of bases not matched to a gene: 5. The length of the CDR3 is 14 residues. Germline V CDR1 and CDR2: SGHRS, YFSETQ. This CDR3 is CASSLDRVATEAFF. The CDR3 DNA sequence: TGCGCCAGCAGCTTAGACAGGGTTGCCACTGAAGCTTTCTTT.

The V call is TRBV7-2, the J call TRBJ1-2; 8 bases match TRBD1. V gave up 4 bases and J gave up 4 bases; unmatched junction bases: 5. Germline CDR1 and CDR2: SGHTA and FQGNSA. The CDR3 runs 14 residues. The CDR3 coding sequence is TGTGCCAGCAGCTCACGACAGGGGCCCTATGGCTACACCTTC. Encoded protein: CASSSRQGPYGYTF.

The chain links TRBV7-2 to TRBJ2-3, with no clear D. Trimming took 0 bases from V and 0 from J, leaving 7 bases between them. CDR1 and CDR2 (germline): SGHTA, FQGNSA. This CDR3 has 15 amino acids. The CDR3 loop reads CASSLALTSTDTQYF. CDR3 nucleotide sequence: TGTGCCAGCAGCTTAGCACTAACTAGCACAGATACGCAGTATTTT.

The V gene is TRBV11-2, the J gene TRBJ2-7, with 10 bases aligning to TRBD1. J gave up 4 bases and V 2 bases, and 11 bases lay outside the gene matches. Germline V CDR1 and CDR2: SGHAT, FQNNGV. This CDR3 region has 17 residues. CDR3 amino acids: CASSLTGRTGGIYEQYF. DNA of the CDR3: TGTGCCAGCAGCTTAACGGGCCGGACAGGGGGTATTTACGAGCAGTACTTC.

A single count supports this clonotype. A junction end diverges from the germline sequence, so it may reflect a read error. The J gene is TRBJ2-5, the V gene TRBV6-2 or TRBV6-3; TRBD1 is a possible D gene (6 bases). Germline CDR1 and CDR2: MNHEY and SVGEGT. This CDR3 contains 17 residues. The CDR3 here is CASSYSTPQGLQETQCF. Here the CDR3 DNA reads TGTGCCAGCAGTTACTCGACCCCTCAGGGGCTCCAAGAGACCCAGTGCTTC.

This CDR3 is CASNSRGPWNNEQFF. The CDR3 DNA reads as TGTGCCAGCAATTCCCGGGGCCCATGGAACAATGAGCAGTTCTTC. This chain uses TRBV27 with TRBJ2-1, with D perhaps given as TRBD1 or TRBD2 (5 bases each). Germline CDR1 is MNHEY and CDR2 is SMNVEV (reference sequence). The CDR3 spans 15 residues. V was cut by 7 bases and J by 5 bases, with 18 bases left in between.

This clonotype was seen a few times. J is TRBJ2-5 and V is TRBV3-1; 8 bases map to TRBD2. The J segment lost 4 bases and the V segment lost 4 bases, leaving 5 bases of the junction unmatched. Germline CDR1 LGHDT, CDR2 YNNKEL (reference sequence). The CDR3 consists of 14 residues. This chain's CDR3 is CASSPGGLAETQYF. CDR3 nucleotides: TGTGCCAGCAGCCCAGGCGGACTAGCAGAGACCCAGTACTTC.

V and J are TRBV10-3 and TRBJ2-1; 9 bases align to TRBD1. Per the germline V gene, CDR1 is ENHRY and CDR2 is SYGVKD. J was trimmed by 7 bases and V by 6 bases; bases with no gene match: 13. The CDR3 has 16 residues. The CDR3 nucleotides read TGTGCCATCAGAGAGCCGGGACAGGGAATAAGGAATGAGCAGTTCTTC. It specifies CAIREPGQGIRNEQFF.

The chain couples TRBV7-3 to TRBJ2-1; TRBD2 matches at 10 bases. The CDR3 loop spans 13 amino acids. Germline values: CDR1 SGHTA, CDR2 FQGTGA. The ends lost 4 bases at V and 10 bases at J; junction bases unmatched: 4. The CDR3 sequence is CASSWTSGEEQFF. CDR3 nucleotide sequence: TGTGCCAGCAGCTGGACTAGCGGAGAAGAGCAGTTCTTC.